This TCR beta chain was captured by sequencing in a study of cytomegalovirus exposure and HLA in healthy donors. The CDR3 extends over 15 amino acids. The germline CDR1 and CDR2 sequences are MNHNS and SASEGT. The V segment lost 6 bases and the J segment 8 bases; nucleotides outside the gene matches: 15. Notes on the study in general: Apparent HLA restriction characterized most CMV-associated TCR beta chains in a later analysis.

13 Jbeta primers and 60 Vbeta primers were used for the PCR. Here immunoSEQ multiplex PCR was the method, and the copy in TCRdb shows in-frame clones only, minus some. The sample holds 200,000 to 250,000 clones, about 80% seen once. A word on this clone: Its specificity is not known.

V is TRBV6-1 and J is TRBJ1-2; 7 nucleotides agree with TRBD1. The receptor was isolated from an older woman in good health and CMV-seropositive. The sample consisted of PBMCs. The CDR3 region is CASRLRQGGERGYTF. CDR3 bases: TGTGCCAGCAGACTTAGACAGGGAGGCGAGCGCGGCTACACCTTC.